Sequencing of this TCR beta chain was carried out in a study of CD8 T cells in Susac syndrome. J was trimmed by 14 bases and V by 5 bases; bases with no gene match: 3. The CDR3 sequence is 12 residues long. CDR1 and CDR2 (germline): SGHTA, FQGNSA. The RNA input was about 0.5 to 1 ug, and it was reverse transcribed with random hexamers. An immunoSEQ multiplex PCR amplified TCR beta CDR3 over 54 Vbeta and 13 Jbeta. Using its own MiXCR run on the immunoSEQ multiplex PCR reads, TCRdb lists one record per CDR3 protein. Here the sample spans roughly 180,000 distinct CDR3 sequences, 90% to 95% being singletons. Sequencing targeted TCR beta in blood CD8+ and CD4+ T cells. It was healthy donors who served as the controls, matched for age and sex. TEMRA cells were FACS-enriched and CD8+ and CD4+ T cells negatively isolated.

The sequenced sample was CD4+ T cells from PBMCs. This chain links TRBV7-2 with TRBJ2-1; TRBD2 matches at 13 bases. The source is a human donor in good health. The CDR3 coding sequence is TGTGCCAGCAGCGCCGGACTAGCGGGAGAGTTCTTC. As protein: CASSAGLAGEFF.